This T cell receptor (beta chain) was sequenced in a study of T-cell memory formation after mild COVID-19 (dated by TCRdb to the early 2020s). Study-level background: Most TCR sequence clusters were specific to one of the two donors. Longitudinal TCRalpha and TCRbeta repertoire sequencing tracked T-cell clones expanding and contracting after mild COVID-19 in a couple of donors. The cohort comprised two young, previously healthy adult volunteers, one female and one male.

Ficoll-Paque density gradient centrifugation was used to isolate PBMCs. This clonotype was picked up a small number of times. Its antigen remains undetermined. Base qualities are not provided; no much larger clone lies one nucleotide away. Results the study describes overall, beyond this receptor: Contracting CD4+ clones were located mainly in the CM and EM memory subsets, whereas CD8+ clones were found to be enriched in EMRA. Some responding clones were detected in pre-infection memory, suggesting pre-existing cross-reactive memory T cells joined the SARS-CoV-2 response. The second-wave clones that peaked on day 37 were not confirmed to be SARS-CoV-2 specific. Only two mild cases were covered in the study, and larger cohorts including severe cases with pre-infection samples were considered necessary. From day 15 to 85, contracting clones showed balanced CD4/CD8 phenotypes, whereas a second wave of clones that expanded from day 15 to 37 leaned towards CD4+.

TCRdb names Illumina NovaSeq 6000 as the instrument used. Using 5'RACE with constant-segment primers, TCRalpha and TCRbeta cDNA libraries were constructed, with sample barcodes and unique molecular identifiers added in the process. Trizol reagent was used to extract RNA from every sample. Library amplification was performed in two PCR steps, and a second sample barcode and Illumina TruSeq adapters were introduced in the second step. Sequencing of libraries was performed on an Illumina NovaSeq with 2 x 150 bp paired-end reads. On the authors' methods: Demultiplexing of reads and collapsing into UMI-guided consensus sequences were performed with migec v1.2.7. With mixcr v2.1.11, UMI consensuses were aligned to TRA and TRB V and J templates and assembled into clonotypes. Expanded or contracted clonotypes were those called significant by both edgeR and NoisET, with noise models trained on biological replicates. For edgeR calls, a false discovery rate-adjusted p below 0.01 and a log2 fold-change threshold of 1 were applied. PCA with hierarchical clustering of max-normalized trajectories of the 1000 most abundant clonotypes was used as exploratory dynamics analysis. The CD4 or CD8 phenotype of responding clones was assigned using the separately sequenced CD4+ and CD8+ repertoires. TCRdb reworked the public reads: Q25 trimming with fastp, MiXCR clone assembly, productive beta chains retained. Every distinct CDR3 protein forms one entry, paired with its most common genes and DNA. The V and J calls were not made by the authors but by TCRdb's processing. The sample includes fewer than 650,000 distinct CDR3 sequences, with roughly 21% observed a single time. The ten largest clones add up to about 8.4% of the sample.

There are 13 amino acids in the CDR3, from cysteine to phenylalanine inclusive. The DNA shown is the 39-base CDR3, in frame from base 1. V sheds 0 bases and J sheds 2 bases, leaving 8 bases between their ends. Based on the germline V gene (reference sequence), the CDR1 and CDR2 sequences are DFQATT and SNEGSKA. The V and J genes are TRBV20-1 and TRBJ2-7; the D segment may tentatively be TRBD1 or TRBD2, each giving 5 matched bases. This receptor was taken from an adult woman who had mild COVID-19 (a few samples of this study predate the infection). The sample titles of this study are shuffled in the database, so cell type and time point are left out; the donor was told from shared clones. Sequenced: PBMCs or a T cell subset sorted from them (not recorded which). The DNA is TGCAGTGCTAGAGATGGGACGACCTACGAGCAGTACTTC. It translates as CSARDGTTYEQYF.